The sample holds many counts of the clone carrying this T cell receptor beta chain. The antigen remains unidentified. These data originate in a study of blood T cells in healthy people across ages. Study-wide points: Leaving the PBMCs unsorted stopped any conclusive comparison of naive versus antigen-experienced cells.

The CDR3 has 15 amino acids. Trimming cost V 7 bases and J 6 bases; bases outside gene matches: 9. A sample-barcoded 5' primer and a J-beta primer mix were used in a second PCR of roughly 6 to 11 cycles. TCRdb re-called the 5' RACE reads with MiXCR, one entry per CDR3 protein. Counted here are approximately 810,000 distinct CDR3 sequences, less than 35% occurring once; the ten biggest clones make up 15% to 20%. The chain employs TRBV12-3 or TRBV12-4 and TRBJ2-1; TRBD1 aligns across 10 bases. This TCR derives from a woman older than 75 in good health. The sequenced sample consisted of blood. The CDR3 reads CASTRTGGISNEQFF. As DNA, the CDR3 is TGTGCCAGCACAAGGACAGGGGGAATAAGCAATGAGCAGTTCTTC.